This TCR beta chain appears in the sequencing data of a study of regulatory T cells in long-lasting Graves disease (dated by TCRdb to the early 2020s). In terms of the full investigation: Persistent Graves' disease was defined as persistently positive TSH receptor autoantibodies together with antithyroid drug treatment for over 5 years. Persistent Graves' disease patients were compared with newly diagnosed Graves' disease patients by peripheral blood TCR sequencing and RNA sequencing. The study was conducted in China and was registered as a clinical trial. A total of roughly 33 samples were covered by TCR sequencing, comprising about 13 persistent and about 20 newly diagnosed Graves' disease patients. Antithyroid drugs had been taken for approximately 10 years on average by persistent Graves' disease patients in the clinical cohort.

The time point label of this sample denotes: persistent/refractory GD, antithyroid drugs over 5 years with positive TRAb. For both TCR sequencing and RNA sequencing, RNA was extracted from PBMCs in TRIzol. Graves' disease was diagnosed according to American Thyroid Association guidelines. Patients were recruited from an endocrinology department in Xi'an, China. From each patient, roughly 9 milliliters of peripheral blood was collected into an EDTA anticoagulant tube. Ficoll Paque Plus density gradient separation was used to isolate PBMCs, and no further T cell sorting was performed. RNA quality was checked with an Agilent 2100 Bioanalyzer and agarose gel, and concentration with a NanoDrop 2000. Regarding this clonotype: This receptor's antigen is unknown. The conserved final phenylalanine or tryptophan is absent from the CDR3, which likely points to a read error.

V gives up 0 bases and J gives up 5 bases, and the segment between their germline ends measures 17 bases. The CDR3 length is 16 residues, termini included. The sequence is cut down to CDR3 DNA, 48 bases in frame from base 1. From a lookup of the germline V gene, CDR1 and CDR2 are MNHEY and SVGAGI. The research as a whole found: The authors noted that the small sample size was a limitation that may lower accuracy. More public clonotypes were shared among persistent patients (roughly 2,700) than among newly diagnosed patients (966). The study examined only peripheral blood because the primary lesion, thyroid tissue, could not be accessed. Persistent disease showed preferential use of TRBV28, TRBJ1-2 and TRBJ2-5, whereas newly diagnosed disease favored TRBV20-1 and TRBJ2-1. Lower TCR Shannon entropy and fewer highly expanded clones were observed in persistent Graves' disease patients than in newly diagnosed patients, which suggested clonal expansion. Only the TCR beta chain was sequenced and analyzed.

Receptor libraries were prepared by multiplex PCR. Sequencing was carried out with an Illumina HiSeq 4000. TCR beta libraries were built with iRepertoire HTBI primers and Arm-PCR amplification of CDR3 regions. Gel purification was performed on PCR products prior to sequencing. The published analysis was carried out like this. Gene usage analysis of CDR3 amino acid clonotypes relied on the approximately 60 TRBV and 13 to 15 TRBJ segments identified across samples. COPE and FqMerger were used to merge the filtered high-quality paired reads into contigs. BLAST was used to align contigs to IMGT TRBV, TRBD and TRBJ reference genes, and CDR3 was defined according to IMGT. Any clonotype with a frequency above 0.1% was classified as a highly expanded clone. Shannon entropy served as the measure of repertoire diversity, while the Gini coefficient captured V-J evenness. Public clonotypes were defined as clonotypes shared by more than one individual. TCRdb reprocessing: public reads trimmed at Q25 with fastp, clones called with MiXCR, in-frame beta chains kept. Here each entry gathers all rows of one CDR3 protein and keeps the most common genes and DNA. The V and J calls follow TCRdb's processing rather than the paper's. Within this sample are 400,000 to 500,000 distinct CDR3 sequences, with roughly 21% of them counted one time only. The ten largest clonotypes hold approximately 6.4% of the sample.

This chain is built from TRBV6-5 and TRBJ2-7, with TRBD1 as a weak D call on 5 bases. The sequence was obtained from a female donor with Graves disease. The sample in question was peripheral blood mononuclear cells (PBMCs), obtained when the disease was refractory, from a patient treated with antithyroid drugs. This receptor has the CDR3 CASSYSQREWGHEQYL. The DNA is TGTGCCAGCAGTTACTCCCAAAGGGAATGGGGCCACGAGCAGTACCTC.